Following are 31 T cell receptor beta chains from one sample sequenced in a study of T cells in Graves' hyperthyroidism and ophthalmopathy. Amplified TCR beta CDR3 regions derived from RNA transcripts. RT-PCR in the first round (using the HTBI primer set) targeted the TCR CDR3. TCRdb passed the multiplex PCR reads through MiXCR, listing each CDR3 protein once. The sample has more than 550,000 distinct CDR3 sequences; around 19% are singletons. Sequences were obtained from blood. All receptors come from a woman aged 45-65 years with Graves' hyperthyroidism that later progressed to Graves' ophthalmopathy.

On this clonotype: Likely a read error: the CDR3 ends without its conserved phenylalanine or tryptophan. The rearrangement uses TRBV4-2 and TRBJ1-1; D might be TRBD1 (5 bases). Germline V gene lookup returns CDR1 LGHNA and CDR2 YNFKEQ. The CDR3 spans 16 residues. V was pared by 1 base and J by 5 bases, with 17 bases between. CDR3 in DNA: TGTGCCAGCAGCCAAGTTGGGGTAGGGGTGGGGACTGAAGCTTTCTCT. Translated, it gives CASSQVGVGVGTEAFS.

In its sample, this clonotype was seen a few times. CDR3 residues: CSARAAPGQVMLGTEAFF. The CDR3 region has the DNA TGCAGTGCTAGAGCCGCCCCGGGACAGGTGATGCTGGGCACTGAAGCTTTCTTT. The V call is TRBV20-1, the J call TRBJ1-1; 8 bases map to TRBD1. CDR1 is DFQATT and CDR2 is SNEGSKA in the germline V gene (reference sequence). V shed 1 base and J 4 bases; nucleotides not matched to a gene: 17. The CDR3 is 18 residues long.

Of note for this clonotype: A much larger clone differs from this one at a single base, so this may be a read error. This chain uses TRBV2 with TRBJ2-3, with D possibly TRBD2 on 7 matching bases. This CDR3 comprises 16 residues. V lost 3 bases and J 4 bases, leaving 17 bases between the germline ends. Per the germline V gene, CDR1 is SNHLY and CDR2 is FYNNEI. CDR3 nucleotide sequence: TGTGCCAGCAGTGATACGGGGGGCCTGAGCGCAGATACGCAGTATTTT. This encodes CASSDTGGLSADTQYF.

This clonotype has a handful of counts. V and J are TRBV12-3 or TRBV12-4 and TRBJ1-4; 7 nucleotides agree with TRBD1. V lost 5 bases to trimming and J lost 8 bases; unmatched junction nucleotides: 8. The CDR3 consists of 14 residues. CDR3 bases: TGTGCCAGCAGTGAGACAGGGCTGAAGGAAAAACTGTTTTTT. Amino acids: CASSETGLKEKLFF.

The rearrangement joins TRBV19 to TRBJ1-1; maybe TRBD1 (6 bases). Looked up from germline, CDR1 is LNHDA and CDR2 is SQIVND (reference sequence). Deletions cut 5 bases from V and 3 bases from J, with 19 bases between. This CDR3 is 16 amino acids long. The CDR3 sequence is CASSPSLTGMDTEAFF. CDR3 DNA sequence: TGTGCCAGTAGTCCCTCCCTGACAGGAATGGACACTGAAGCTTTCTTT.

The chain carries TRBV15 and TRBJ2-3; TRBD2 is a possible D gene (6 bases). V lost 9 bases and J 3 bases, leaving 25 bases between the germline ends. The germline CDR1 and CDR2 sequences are LNHNV and YYDKDF (reference sequence). The CDR3 is 17 amino acids. CDR3 protein: CATQTTGTLDYTDTQYF. DNA for the CDR3: TGTGCCACTCAAACGACCGGGACTTTGGACTATACAGATACGCAGTATTTT.

On this clonotype itself: A much more abundant neighbour one base away suggests this may be a read error. V gene TRBV9 combines with J gene TRBJ2-7, with a tentative D call TRBD1 (6 bases). The CDR3 totals 15 residues. CDR1 is SGDLS and CDR2 is YYNGEE in the germline V gene. V was cut by 3 bases and J by 6 bases, with 19 bases left in between. The CDR3 DNA reads as TGTGCCAGCAGCGCAGACAGGCCCCCGGTGAGCGAGCAGTACTTC. Its translation: CASSADRPPVSEQYF.

The table lists this clonotype with a few counts. The rearrangement links TRBV19 to TRBJ2-3; a weak D match, TRBD2 (6 bases). The CDR3 runs to 15 residues. V was cut by 5 bases and J by 3 bases, with 15 bases left in between. Germline assignment: CDR1 LNHDA and CDR2 SQIVND (reference sequence). The CDR3 loop is CASSEEAGRTDTQYF. CDR3 in DNA: TGTGCCAGTAGTGAGGAGGCAGGGAGGACAGATACGCAGTATTTT.

This clonotype was seen many times. CDR3 in DNA: TGTGCCAGCAGCCAAGTGCAGCGGGGCTACAATGAGCAGTTCTTC. Amino acid sequence: CASSQVQRGYNEQFF. V usage is TRBV3-1 and J usage is TRBJ2-1; 7 bases agree with TRBD2. CDR3 size: 15 residues. Trimming took 1 base from V and 3 from J; bases not matched to a gene: 3. Germline CDR1 reads LGHDT; CDR2 reads YNNKEL (reference sequence).

This clonotype has ten or more counts. This CDR3 reads CAWSVKMNTEAFF. CDR3 nucleotide sequence: TGTGCCTGGAGTGTAAAGATGAACACTGAAGCTTTCTTT. The V gene is TRBV30, the J gene TRBJ1-1; unclear D gene. This CDR3 spans 13 amino acids. The V and J ends lost 0 bases and 0 bases respectively, with 5 bases between them. Germline CDR1 GTSNPN, CDR2 SVGIG (reference sequence).

The table lists this clonotype with a few counts. The chain couples TRBV19 to TRBJ1-2; weak D call: TRBD1 (6 bases). The CDR3 is made up of 17 amino acids. The V gene lost 1 base and the J gene lost 3 bases, with 18 bases spanning the gap. CDR1 is LNHDA and CDR2 is SQIVND in the germline V gene (reference sequence). CDR3 protein: CASSIAGLGQFHYGYTF. CDR3 DNA sequence: TGTGCCAGTAGTATAGCAGGCCTCGGACAGTTCCACTATGGCTACACCTTC.

The V gene is TRBV5-1, the J gene TRBJ1-4; D gene uncertain. The germline V gene encodes CDR1 SGHRS and CDR2 YFSETQ. The CDR3 extends over 15 amino acids. V was clipped by 0 bases and J by 8 bases, with 14 bases between them. The CDR3: CASSLGMGIGEKLFF. For the CDR3, the DNA is TGCGCCAGCAGCTTGGGGATGGGGATCGGCGAAAAACTGTTTTTT.

This clonotype was seen more than once but under ten times. The chain is built from TRBV19 and TRBJ1-5; 7 bases are a match to TRBD1. This CDR3 has 15 residues. Per germline, CDR1 LNHDA and CDR2 SQIVND (reference sequence). The ends lost 4 bases at V and 2 bases at J; junction bases unmatched: 5. The CDR3 is CASSKQGVGNQPQHF. The DNA for the CDR3 is TGTGCCAGTAGTAAGCAGGGGGTTGGCAATCAGCCCCAGCATTTT.

In its sample, this clonotype was seen many times. The chain has TRBV30 and TRBJ2-2, with D tentatively TRBD1 (5 bases). Germline V gene data show CDR1 as GTSNPN and CDR2 as SVGIG (reference sequence). The CDR3 contains 12 residues. V lost 1 base to trimming and J lost 7 bases, with 7 bases between them. The CDR3 DNA sequence: TGTGCCTGGAGTGGACAGATCGGGGAGCTGTTTTTT. It translates to CAWSGQIGELFF.

This clonotype has only a few counts. The chain is built from TRBV24-1 and TRBJ1-2; D is possibly TRBD1 (5 bases). V was trimmed by 3 bases and J by 7 bases, leaving 17 bases between them. Germline values: CDR1 KGHDR, CDR2 SFDVKD. This CDR3 comprises 15 residues. CDR3 region: CATSDVLRGWGGYTF. The CDR3 DNA reads TGTGCCACCAGTGATGTCCTTAGGGGCTGGGGTGGCTACACCTTC.

The chain carries TRBV12-3 or TRBV12-4 and TRBJ2-4; D ambiguous. The CDR3 runs 15 residues. V lost 6 bases, J lost 0 bases, and 12 bases lay in between. The CDR3, as DNA: TGTGCCAGCAGAGACCCGACCTTAGCCAAAAACATTCAGTACTTC. Its protein is CASRDPTLAKNIQYF.

This clonotype has only one observation. The chain employs TRBV18 and TRBJ1-5; 8 nucleotides agree with TRBD1. The CDR3 is 15 residues long. V was clipped by 3 bases and J by 5 bases; unmatched bases: 6. Per germline, CDR1 KGHSH and CDR2 LQKENI. CDR3: CASSPDRGFDQPQHF. As DNA, the CDR3 is TGTGCCAGCTCACCTGACAGGGGATTTGATCAGCCCCAGCATTTT.

This clonotype was seen ten or more times. The chain employs TRBV11-2 and TRBJ2-3, with TRBD2 matching 14 bases. The trim removed 5 bases at V and 0 bases at J, leaving 4 bases unmatched. The CDR3 extends over 17 amino acids. Germline CDR1 reads SGHAT; CDR2 reads FQNNGV. This chain's CDR3 is CASSPRLAGGSTDTQYF. The DNA of the CDR3 is TGTGCCAGCAGCCCCCGACTAGCGGGGGGGAGCACAGATACGCAGTATTTT.

About this clonotype: A read error may explain this, as a much larger clone is one base away. This chain uses TRBV20-1 with TRBJ1-1, with D perhaps TRBD1 (6 bases). Per germline, CDR1 DFQATT and CDR2 SNEGSKA (reference sequence). There are 14 residues in the CDR3. In DNA, the CDR3 is TGCAGTGCTAGAGAGGGACACGAGAACGCTGAAGCTTTCTTT. Amino acid sequence: CSAREGHENAEAFF.

Only a few counts were recorded for this clonotype. The V gene is TRBV30, the J gene TRBJ2-5, with 10 bases that match TRBD2. Germline V gene lookup returns CDR1 GTSNPN and CDR2 SVGIG (reference sequence). This CDR3 has 15 amino acids. After removal of 3 bases from V and 4 bases from J, the junction contained 8 bases not matched to a gene. The CDR3 DNA follows: TGTGCCTGGAGAACCCCGCTAGCGGGGGTAGAGACCCAGTACTTC. This gives the protein CAWRTPLAGVETQYF. The full variable domain, rest sourced from reference TRBV30 and TRBJ2-5, is SQTIHQWPATLVQPVGSPLSLECTVEGTSNPNLYWYRQAAGRGLQLLFYSVGIGQISSEVPQNLSASRPQDRQFILSSKKLLLSDSGFYLCAWRTPLAGVETQYFGPGTRLLVL.

The V and J genes are TRBV3-1 and TRBJ1-2; D remains unclear. The CDR3 contains 16 residues. V shed 0 bases and J shed 9 bases, with 20 bases lying between them. CDR1 is LGHDT, CDR2 YNNKEL, per germline (reference sequence). CDR3 region: CASSQDLSSGGYSYTF. CDR3 coding DNA: TGTGCCAGCAGCCAAGACCTTAGCTCAGGTGGTTATAGCTACACCTTC. Together with reference TRBV3-1 and TRBJ1-2, the CDR3 gives the full variable domain: DTAVSQTPKYLVTQMGNDKSIKCEQNLGHDTMYWYKQDSKKFLKIMFSYNNKELIINETVPNRFSPKSPDKAHLNLHINSLELGDSAVYFCASSQDLSSGGYSYTFGSGTRLTVV.

The table lists this clonotype with a few counts. The chain links TRBV6-2 or TRBV6-3 to TRBJ2-3; D might be TRBD1 (6 bases). There are 14 residues in the CDR3. Germline lookup yields CDR1 MNHEY and CDR2 SVGEGT. Deletions cut 5 bases from V and 4 bases from J, with 13 bases between. Written as DNA, the CDR3 is TGTGCCAGCAGTGACAGGCCGGGGTCAGATACGCAGTATTTT. Protein sequence: CASSDRPGSDTQYF.

This clonotype was found a few times. The chain is built from TRBV20-1 and TRBJ2-5, with D perhaps matching TRBD1 (5 bases). The ends were cut back, 2 bases at V and 2 bases at J, with 12 bases in the middle. CDR1 DFQATT and CDR2 SNEGSKA come from the germline V gene (reference sequence). The CDR3 covers 14 residues. CDR3 in amino acids: CSARKETAQETQYF. The DNA of the CDR3 is TGCAGTGCTAGAAAAGAGACAGCTCAAGAGACCCAGTACTTC.

As to this clonotype: The conserved closing phenylalanine or tryptophan is absent in this CDR3, likely reflecting a read error. The chain has TRBV7-9 and TRBJ1-1; D perhaps matches TRBD1 (5 bases). This CDR3 comprises 15 residues. Trimming took off 1 base at V and 1 base at J, with 10 bases between the two ends. CDR1 SEHNR and CDR2 FQNEAQ come from the germline V gene (reference sequence). The CDR3 nucleotides are TGTGCCAGCAGCTTAGTGGGCAGGGAGAACACTGAAGCTTTCTCT. Encoded protein: CASSLVGRENTEAFS.

This clonotype occurred many times. The chain recombines TRBV3-1 with TRBJ1-6, with D tentatively TRBD1 (5 bases). The CDR3 covers 13 residues. Trimming stripped 7 bases from V and 7 bases from J, with 11 bases between. CDR1 is LGHDT and CDR2 is YNNKEL in the germline V gene (reference sequence). The CDR3 protein is CASNPGGNSPLHF. DNA of the CDR3: TGTGCCAGCAACCCCGGGGGAAATTCACCCCTCCACTTT.

The chain employs TRBV7-8 and TRBJ1-4; TRBD1 matches at 8 bases. Germline V CDR1 and CDR2: SGHVS, FQNEAQ. CDR3 length: 15 residues. V gave up 2 bases and J gave up 5 bases; unmatched junction bases: 4. The CDR3 sequence is CASSLSDRVNEKLFF. In DNA form, the CDR3 reads TGTGCCAGCAGCTTATCGGACAGGGTGAATGAAAAACTGTTTTTT.

This clonotype has a count of ten or more. The V call is TRBV13, the J call TRBJ2-7; 9 bases line up with TRBD1. Germline-derived CDR1 and CDR2 are PRHDT and FYEKMQ (reference sequence). The junction had 8 bases not matched to a gene; V was cut back by 5 bases and J by 3 bases. The CDR3 spans 15 residues. The CDR3 sequence is CASSLAGTGSYEQYF. CDR3 DNA sequence: TGTGCCAGCAGCCTCGCCGGGACAGGGAGCTACGAGCAGTACTTC.

This clonotype was seen a handful of times. As DNA, the CDR3 is TGTGCCATCAGTGAGGGACTAGCGGGGGGGCAGAGACACAATGAGCAGTTCTTC. It translates to CAISEGLAGGQRHNEQFF. The V call is TRBV10-3, the J call TRBJ2-1, with TRBD2 matching over 15 bases. Looked up from germline, CDR1 is ENHRY and CDR2 is SYGVKD. The CDR3 is 18 residues long. V gave up 2 bases and J gave up 5 bases; unmatched junction bases: 7.

This chain connects TRBV20-1 to TRBJ1-3; TRBD1 is a possible D gene (6 bases). The CDR3 spans 14 residues. Trimming took 8 bases from V and 3 from J, leaving 17 bases between them. Germline loops: CDR1 DFQATT, CDR2 SNEGSKA (reference sequence). CDR3 sequence reads: CSTGGGQGGNTIYF. For the CDR3, the DNA is TGCAGTACCGGGGGGGGGCAGGGTGGAAACACCATATATTTT.

This clonotype was observed at least ten times. Here the CDR3 DNA reads TGTGCCAGCAGCTTCTGGCGGGGGAGGCTTGGCACAGATACGCAGTATTTT. The encoded protein is CASSFWRGRLGTDTQYF. J is TRBJ2-3 and V is TRBV7-2; 7 bases are shared with TRBD2. Germline lookup yields CDR1 SGHTA and CDR2 FQGNSA. This CDR3 region has 17 residues. Losses at the gene ends were 3 bases for V and 1 base for J; bases not matched to a gene: 10.

This clonotype was detected a few times. The V gene is TRBV7-6, the J gene TRBJ2-2, with 10 positions matching TRBD1. The CDR3 covers 16 residues. CDR1 is SGHVS, CDR2 FNYEAQ, per germline. J gave up 4 bases and V 2 bases, and 4 bases lay outside the gene matches. CDR3 coding DNA: TGTGCCAGCAGCTTATCCGGACAGGGGGGCACCGGGGAGCTGTTTTTT. This encodes CASSLSGQGGTGELFF.